This passage covers 27 T cell receptor beta chains from one sample sequenced in a study of response to subunit inactivated influenza vaccine. One entry per CDR3 protein results from TCRdb running MiXCR on the RT-PCR reads. The table lists around 600,000 distinct CDR3 sequences, approximately 11% of them singletons, with about 11% in the top ten. These data were also filed under a second study, of T cells expressing NK-cell markers. That report notes: With UMIs, 5'RACE template switching was used to make TCR beta cDNA.

Material: PBMCs from blood, obtained on the day of vaccination. These receptors were obtained from a man aged 50 to 60 who received an inactivated influenza vaccine.

This rearrangement joins TRBV20-1 to TRBJ1-2, with D possibly TRBD1 on 6 matching bases. The CDR3 loop spans 15 amino acids. V was clipped by 0 bases and J by 2 bases, with 13 bases between them. Germline V gene lookup returns CDR1 DFQATT and CDR2 SNEGSKA (reference sequence). The CDR3: CSARDLYDRNYGYTF. The CDR3 DNA sequence: TGCAGTGCTAGAGATTTATACGACAGGAACTATGGCTACACCTTC.

The V gene is TRBV7-9, the J gene TRBJ2-1; 7 bases align to TRBD1. V dropped 8 bases and J dropped 13; count of bases not matched to a gene: 11. Germline CDR1 reads SEHNR; CDR2 reads FQNEAQ (reference sequence). This CDR3 comprises 12 residues. The CDR3 loop reads CASGTAGNFQFF. CDR3 DNA sequence: TGTGCCAGCGGGACAGCAGGCAATTTTCAGTTCTTC.

The V gene is TRBV27, the J gene TRBJ1-5; 8 bases are a match to TRBD1. Trimming took 5 bases from V and 6 from J; bases not matched to a gene: 9. Germline V gives CDR1 MNHEY, CDR2 SMNVEV (reference sequence). The CDR3 extends over 15 amino acids. The DNA for the CDR3 is TGTGCCAGCAGTCCAGGGACAGGACACGGTCAGCCCCAGCATTTT. Amino acid sequence: CASSPGTGHGQPQHF.

The table lists this clonotype with a few counts. The V and J genes are TRBV5-1 and TRBJ2-4, with 15 bases lining up with TRBD2. J was trimmed by 0 bases and V by 3 bases; bases with no gene match: 10. The CDR3 length is 20 residues. Germline values: CDR1 SGHRS, CDR2 YFSETQ. The CDR3 reads CASSWRTSGGVTQAKNIQYF. DNA of the CDR3: TGCGCCAGCAGCTGGAGGACTAGCGGGGGGGTAACCCAAGCCAAAAACATTCAGTACTTC.

J is TRBJ2-3 and V is TRBV28; TRBD2 matches 8 bases. The CDR3 has 14 amino acids. CDR1 MDHEN and CDR2 SYDVKM come from the germline V gene. V lost 3 bases, J lost 4 bases, and 3 bases stayed unmatched. For the CDR3, the DNA is TGTGCCAGCAGTTTGCCGGGGGGGCCAGATACGCAGTATTTT. Protein: CASSLPGGPDTQYF.

This clonotype has only a few counts. The chain has TRBV2 and TRBJ2-7; D is uncertain. The CDR3 extends over 13 amino acids. Trimming removed 4 bases at V and 0 bases at J, with 7 bases between. CDR1 is SNHLY, CDR2 FYNNEI, per germline. DNA for the CDR3: TGTGCCAGCAGTGTGGGCAACTCCTACGAGCAGTACTTC. Its translation: CASSVGNSYEQYF.

Here the CDR3 DNA reads TGTGCCAGCAGCCCCGGACTGCGGGACAGAAGCAATCAGCCCCAGCATTTT. It yields the protein CASSPGLRDRSNQPQHF. J is TRBJ1-5 and V is TRBV7-8, with 7 positions matching TRBD1. J was trimmed by 1 base and V by 5 bases; bases with no gene match: 11. The germline V gene encodes CDR1 SGHVS and CDR2 FQNEAQ. The CDR3 has 17 residues.

The rearrangement uses TRBV20-1 and TRBJ1-6; D is uncertain. The length of the CDR3 is 13 residues. Per germline, CDR1 DFQATT and CDR2 SNEGSKA (reference sequence). The DNA of the CDR3 is TGCAGCGCAGAATTACCATATAATTCACCCCTCCACTTT. Protein product: CSAELPYNSPLHF.

This clonotype has a count of ten or more. The rearrangement uses TRBV28 and TRBJ2-3; TRBD2 matches at 12 bases. J was trimmed by 0 bases and V by 6 bases; bases with no gene match: 10. The CDR3 spans 18 residues. CDR1 and CDR2 from the germline V gene are MDHEN and SYDVKM. The CDR3 sequence: CASSPRVLAGGSTDTQYF. CDR3 coding DNA: TGTGCCAGCAGCCCAAGGGTACTAGCGGGAGGAAGCACAGATACGCAGTATTTT. Together with reference TRBV28 and TRBJ2-3, the CDR3 gives the full variable domain: DVKVTQSSRYLVKRTGEKVFLECVQDMDHENMFWYRQDPGLGLRLIYFSYDVKMKEKGDIPEGYSVSREKKERFSLILESASTNQTSMYLCASSPRVLAGGSTDTQYFGPGTRLTVL.

The chain links TRBV7-9 to TRBJ1-4; D possibly corresponds to TRBD1 (5 bases). V was pared by 7 bases and J by 5 bases, with 17 bases between. The V gene's germline CDR1 is SEHNR and CDR2 FQNEAQ (reference sequence). The CDR3 runs 15 residues. The CDR3 DNA sequence: TGTGCCAGCATCCCGGGACTTACCGCGAATGAAAAACTGTTTTTT. Its translation is CASIPGLTANEKLFF.

This clonotype was counted a few times. This chain joins TRBV12-3 or TRBV12-4 and TRBJ1-1; 9 nucleotides align to TRBD1. This CDR3 spans 13 amino acids. The V gene end was trimmed by 7 bases and the J gene end by 4 bases; junction bases not matched to a gene: 4. CDR3 DNA: TGTGCCAGCAATACGGACAGGGGCACTGAAGCTTTCTTT. Residues: CASNTDRGTEAFF.

The chain employs TRBV29-1 and TRBJ2-5, with 8 bases fitting TRBD1. This CDR3 spans 11 amino acids. CDR1 is SQVTM, CDR2 ANQGSEA, per germline. The J segment lost 10 bases and the V segment lost 1 base, leaving 2 bases of the junction unmatched. The CDR3, as DNA: TGCAGCGTTGAAGGGACAGGGAACCAGTACTTC. Encoded protein: CSVEGTGNQYF.

The gene calls are TRBV28 and TRBJ1-5; possibly TRBD1 for D (6 bases). V lost 3 bases, J lost 5 bases, and 17 bases lay in between. Germline lookup yields CDR1 MDHEN and CDR2 SYDVKM. This CDR3 contains 16 residues. The CDR3 bases are TGTGCCAGCAGTTTGGGGGGGGCACCGCGGGATCAGCCCCAGCATTTT. This gives the protein CASSLGGAPRDQPQHF.

In this sample, this clonotype turned up many times. The rearrangement joins TRBV5-1 to TRBJ1-1; 7 bases match TRBD1. The CDR3 covers 14 residues. In germline, CDR1 is SGHRS, CDR2 YFSETQ. V lost 4 bases and J lost 1; bases outside the gene matches: 4. The CDR3 DNA reads as TGCGCCAGCAGCGGGGGACAGCAGAACACTGAAGCTTTCTTT. Translation: CASSGGQQNTEAFF. Supplemented by reference TRBV5-1 and TRBJ1-1, the full variable domain reads KAGVTQTPRYLIKTRGQQVTLSCSPISGHRSVSWYQQTPGQGLQFLFEYFSETQRNKGNFPGRFSGRQFSNSRSEMNVSTLELGDSALYLCASSGGQQNTEAFFGQGTRLTVV.

The chain joins TRBV5-4 to TRBJ1-1; D may be TRBD1 (5 bases). The CDR3 contains 14 residues. Trimming took 2 bases from V and 7 from J, leaving 15 bases between them. Germline values: CDR1 SGHNT, CDR2 YYREEE (reference sequence). DNA of the CDR3: TGTGCCAGCAGCTTCGGTCAGAAGAGGGGTGAAGCTTTCTTT. It specifies CASSFGQKRGEAFF.

In this sample, this clonotype turned up a few times. The chain combines TRBV6-5 with TRBJ1-3; 11 positions agree with TRBD1. The CDR3 extends over 17 amino acids. Per the germline V gene, CDR1 is MNHEY and CDR2 is SVGAGI. J was trimmed by 0 bases and V by 5 bases; bases with no gene match: 6. CDR3 coding DNA: TGTGCCAGCAGTAACCGGGACAGGGGGTTCTCTGGAAACACCATATATTTT. Encoded protein: CASSNRDRGFSGNTIYF.

This clonotype was detected only a few times. The CDR3 protein is CSAPDRFYGYTF. CDR3 DNA sequence: TGCAGTGCTCCAGACAGGTTCTATGGCTACACCTTC. V gene TRBV20-1 combines with J gene TRBJ1-2, with D perhaps TRBD1 (6 bases). Germline CDR1 DFQATT, CDR2 SNEGSKA (reference sequence). This CDR3 has 12 amino acids. V was trimmed by 5 bases and J by 4 bases, leaving 11 bases between them.

The chain carries TRBV15 and TRBJ2-3; perhaps TRBD1 as D (5 bases). Trimming took off 1 base at V and 6 bases at J, with 8 bases between the two ends. Per germline, CDR1 LNHNV and CDR2 YYDKDF (reference sequence). This CDR3 spans 13 amino acids. For the CDR3, the DNA is TGTGCCACCAGCAGAGGTCCAGGGGATACGCAGTATTTT. It encodes CATSRGPGDTQYF. The full variable domain, rest sourced from reference TRBV15 and TRBJ2-3, is DAMVIQNPRYQVTQFGKPVTLSCSQTLNHNVMYWYQQKSSQAPKLLFHYYDKDFNNEADTPDNFQSRRPNTSFCFLDIRSPGLGDTAMYLCATSRGPGDTQYFGPGTRLTVL.

The chain joins TRBV28 to TRBJ2-1, with 11 bases identical to TRBD2. The length of the CDR3 is 14 residues. CDR1 is MDHEN, CDR2 SYDVKM, per germline. Trimming removed 8 bases from V and 3 bases from J; junction bases left unmatched: 3. The chain's CDR3 is CASGLAGDYNEQFF. The CDR3 DNA sequence: TGTGCCAGCGGACTAGCGGGCGACTACAATGAGCAGTTCTTC. Filled out from reference TRBV28 and TRBJ2-1, the complete variable domain reads DVKVTQSSRYLVKRTGEKVFLECVQDMDHENMFWYRQDPGLGLRLIYFSYDVKMKEKGDIPEGYSVSREKKERFSLILESASTNQTSMYLCASGLAGDYNEQFFGPGTRLTVL.

This clonotype has only a few counts. The genes are TRBV6-2 or TRBV6-3 and TRBJ2-1, with a tentative D call TRBD2 (6 bases). The V gene's germline CDR1 is MNHEY and CDR2 SVGEGT. The CDR3 has 16 amino acids. Trimming removed 1 base at V and 3 bases at J, with 13 bases between. The CDR3 loop reads CASSYFGEVRYNEQFF. Here the CDR3 DNA reads TGTGCCAGCAGTTACTTCGGGGAGGTTCGCTACAATGAGCAGTTCTTC.

This clonotype was counted between two and nine times. The rearrangement links TRBV4-3 to TRBJ1-4; D is unclear. The CDR3 is 15 residues long. Germline assignment: CDR1 LGHNA and CDR2 YSLEER. V was cut by 0 bases and J by 8 bases, with 13 bases left in between. CDR3 nucleotides: TGCGCCAGCAGCCAAGAAGTGGGCCCGGGAGAAAAACTGTTTTTT. Translation: CASSQEVGPGEKLFF.

There are a few counts of this clonotype. The chain employs TRBV5-6 and TRBJ2-1, with D tentatively TRBD1 or TRBD2 (5 bases each). From germline, CDR1 is SGHDT and CDR2 YYEEEE. V lost 4 bases and J lost 5, with 13 bases in between. The CDR3 runs to 14 residues. The CDR3 sequence is CASSVRESDNEQFF. CDR3 DNA: TGTGCCAGCAGCGTCAGGGAGTCAGACAATGAGCAGTTCTTC.

This clonotype was seen a few times. This rearrangement joins TRBV3-1 to TRBJ2-5; 8 bases match TRBD1. V trimming: 3 bases; J trimming: 6 bases; junction bases outside the gene matches: 6. The CDR3 consists of 14 residues. Germline CDR1 reads LGHDT; CDR2 reads YNNKEL (reference sequence). The CDR3 is CASSHQTGVKTQYF. The CDR3 nucleotides read TGTGCCAGCAGCCACCAGACAGGGGTGAAGACCCAGTACTTC.

At least ten counts were recorded for this clonotype. The V gene is TRBV6-1, the J gene TRBJ2-1; 10 bases match TRBD1. The trim removed 6 bases at V and 6 bases at J, leaving 8 bases unmatched. Germline V CDR1 and CDR2: MNHNS, SASEGT. This CDR3 has 15 amino acids. CDR3 region: CASRGFGTGVNEQFF. The CDR3 DNA follows: TGTGCCAGCAGGGGGTTTGGGACAGGGGTCAATGAGCAGTTCTTC.

In its sample, this clonotype was seen a few times. The gene calls are TRBV2 and TRBJ2-1, with 7 bases identical to TRBD1. V shed 7 bases, J shed 3 bases, and the junction held 6 bases outside the gene matches. The CDR3 extends over 14 amino acids. Looked up from germline, CDR1 is SNHLY and CDR2 is FYNNEI. CDR3: CASKPGQNYNEQFF. Here the CDR3 DNA reads TGTGCCAGCAAGCCGGGACAGAACTACAATGAGCAGTTCTTC.

The chain employs TRBV28 and TRBJ2-1; 8 nucleotides line up with TRBD2. The germline gives CDR1 MDHEN, CDR2 SYDVKM. The CDR3 has 16 residues. The V gene end was trimmed by 1 base and the J gene end by 10 bases; junction bases not matched to a gene: 12. CDR3 residues: CASSLYPGSGTREQFF. The CDR3 DNA is TGTGCCAGCAGTTTATATCCGGGTAGCGGGACTCGGGAGCAGTTCTTC.

J is TRBJ2-5 and V is TRBV28; 7 bases map to TRBD2. Germline CDR1 MDHEN, CDR2 SYDVKM. CDR3 length: 12 residues. Trimming cost V 8 bases and J 5 bases; bases outside gene matches: 5. CDR3: CASSGGYETQYF. For the CDR3, the DNA is TGTGCCAGCTCCGGGGGGTACGAGACCCAGTACTTC. Together with reference TRBV28 and TRBJ2-5, the CDR3 gives the full variable domain: DVKVTQSSRYLVKRTGEKVFLECVQDMDHENMFWYRQDPGLGLRLIYFSYDVKMKEKGDIPEGYSVSREKKERFSLILESASTNQTSMYLCASSGGYETQYFGPGTRLLVL.